This T cell receptor (beta chain) is drawn from a study of CD8+ T cells in alopecia areata. Study context: It was 6 to 18 months of tofacitinib, and then there were 6 months off drug.

General observations from the study: More clonal than normal scalp was lesional scalp, particularly alopecia totalis/universalis. With tofacitinib ongoing, many expanded lesional clones persisted in both scalp and blood.

This sample's treatment: oral pan-JAK inhibitor, 5-10 mg twice daily. CD4+ and CD8+ T cells were sorted from PBMCs. This clone was found a few times. What it recognizes is unknown. Extracted from the samples, RNA was reverse transcribed into cDNA to serve as the sequencing template. Some clones are missing from TCRdb's copy, which holds only in-frame ones; the method was immunoSEQ multiplex PCR. In the table there are over 120,000 clones, about 51% of which are singletons. Sequences were derived from CD8+ T cells sorted from blood, sampled at week 4, from a patient treated with tofacitinib. The receptor's source is a human donor with alopecia areata.

This CDR3 is CSVEGTETYEQYF. CDR3 bases: TGCAGCGTTGAAGGGACGGAAACCTACGAGCAGTACTTC. V is TRBV29-1 and J is TRBJ2-7; D unresolved. Germline V gives CDR1 SQVTM, CDR2 ANQGSEA. V was clipped by 1 base and J by 2 bases, with 9 bases between them. The CDR3 runs to 13 residues.